This T cell receptor (beta chain) came from a study of cytomegalovirus exposure and HLA in healthy donors. Both 60 Vbeta primers and 13 Jbeta primers went into the PCR. Clones were sequenced by immunoSEQ multiplex PCR, and TCRdb holds only the in-frame ones, with some missing. Of some 130,000 clones listed, 75% to 90% are singletons. Healthy bone marrow donors supplied every sample. Broader study findings: What was likely a sequencing artifact was a cluster of highly shared sequence variants. In a later analysis, TCR beta V- and J-gene trimming showed a link to a missense DCLRE1C variant.

In this sample, this clone turned up once. Its target is not known. The CDR3 sequence is 15 residues long. The germline CDR1 and CDR2 sequences are GTSNPN and SVGIG (reference sequence). V lost 4 bases and J lost 2; bases outside the gene matches: 7. Sequenced material: PBMCs. The receptor comes from a woman aged 50 to 60 in good health and CMV-seropositive. The V and J genes are TRBV30 and TRBJ2-2, with 7 bases lining up with TRBD2. The CDR3 here is CAWKGRATNTGELFF. In DNA form, the CDR3 reads TGTGCCTGGAAAGGGAGGGCCACCAACACCGGGGAGCTGTTTTTT.